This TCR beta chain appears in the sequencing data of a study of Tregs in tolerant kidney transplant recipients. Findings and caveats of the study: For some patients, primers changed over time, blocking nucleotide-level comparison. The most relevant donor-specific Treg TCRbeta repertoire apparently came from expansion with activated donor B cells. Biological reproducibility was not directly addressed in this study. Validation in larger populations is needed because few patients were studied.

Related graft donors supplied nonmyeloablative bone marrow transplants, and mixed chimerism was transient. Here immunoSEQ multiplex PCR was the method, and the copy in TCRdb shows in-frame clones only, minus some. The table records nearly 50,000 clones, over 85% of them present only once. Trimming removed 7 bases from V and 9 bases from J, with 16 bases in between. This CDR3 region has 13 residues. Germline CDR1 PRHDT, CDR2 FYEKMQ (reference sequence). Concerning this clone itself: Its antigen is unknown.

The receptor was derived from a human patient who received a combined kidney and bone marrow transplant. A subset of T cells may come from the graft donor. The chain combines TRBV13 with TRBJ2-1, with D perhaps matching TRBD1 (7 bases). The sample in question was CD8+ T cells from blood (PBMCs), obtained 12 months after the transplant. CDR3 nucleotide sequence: TGTGCCAGCATTTCCGGGACAGCGGGTGAGCAGTTCTTC. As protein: CASISGTAGEQFF.